The present TCR beta chain was sequenced within a study of cytomegalovirus exposure and HLA in healthy donors. PCR used 60 Vbeta primers and 13 Jbeta primers. Repertoires were generated with immunoSEQ multiplex PCR, while TCRdb's copy carries only in-frame clones and drops some. Of 130,000 or so clones in the sample, about 8% are singletons; the top ten hold 6%. This TCR was recovered from a woman between 35 and 50 years old in good health and CMV-seropositive. The material sequenced was PBMCs.

The CDR3, as DNA: TGTGCCAGCGGCCTGAGAACAGGCGCCAATGAGCAGTTCTTC. It codes for CASGLRTGANEQFF. The chain employs TRBV14 and TRBJ2-1; maybe TRBD1 (5 bases). V was cut by 8 bases and J by 6 bases, with 17 bases left in between. This CDR3 is 14 amino acids long. Germline values: CDR1 SGHDN, CDR2 FVKESK.